The 26 T cell receptor beta chains below were found in one sample sequenced in a study of cytomegalovirus exposure and HLA in healthy donors. Use of 60 Vbeta and 13 Jbeta primers characterized the PCR. Data came from immunoSEQ multiplex PCR; TCRdb stores just in-frame clones and leaves some out. The sample lists 100,000 to 150,000 clones, 76% occurring once. Sequenced: PBMCs. The source of these receptors is a man aged 50 or older in good health and CMV-seronegative.

The chain uses TRBV15 and TRBJ1-3; D gene uncertain. Trimming removed 0 bases at V and 2 bases at J, with 8 bases between. CDR3 size: 15 residues. Germline V CDR1 and CDR2: LNHNV, YYDKDF (reference sequence). For the CDR3, the DNA is TGTGCCACCAGCAGAGATCACGGGGCTGGAAACACCATATATTTT. Protein product: CATSRDHGAGNTIYF.

This clone was detected only once. CDR3 coding DNA: TGTGCCAGCAGATTCCTGGACAGGGGAGAGACCCAGTACTTC. It codes for CASRFLDRGETQYF. The genes are TRBV28 and TRBJ2-5; TRBD1 agrees at 9 bases. The V gene end was trimmed by 6 bases and the J gene end by 4 bases; junction bases not matched to a gene: 6. The CDR3 runs to 14 residues. Per germline, CDR1 MDHEN and CDR2 SYDVKM.

The genes are TRBV1 and TRBJ2-7; TRBD2 is the table's D call and was not checked against the DNA. TRBV1 is a pseudogene segment. This CDR3 contains 15 residues. CDR3 amino acids: CTSSLIGELSYEQYV. CDR3 nucleotides: TGCACCAGCAGCCTCATCGGGGAACTCTCCTACGAGCAGTACGTC.

The V call is TRBV19, the J call TRBJ2-2; no clear D. CDR3 length equals 17 residues. Germline CDR1 is LNHDA and CDR2 is SQIVND (reference sequence). The germline V and J ends were trimmed by 6 bases and 0 bases, with 17 bases remaining between them. The CDR3 loop is CASSPDTTFANTGELFF. For the CDR3, the DNA is TGTGCCAGTAGCCCAGATACCACCTTCGCGAACACCGGGGAGCTGTTTTTT.

The chain uses TRBV28 and TRBJ2-4, with D possibly TRBD1 on 5 matching bases. The CDR3 spans 13 residues. With 6 bases removed from V and 7 bases from J, the gap between germline ends came to 13 bases. Germline V gives CDR1 MDHEN, CDR2 SYDVKM. CDR3 DNA sequence: TGTGCCAGCAGGCCGGCAGGGATTAACATTCAGTACTTC. It yields the protein CASRPAGINIQYF. The variable domain in full, with the rest retrieved from reference TRBV28 and TRBJ2-4, is DVKVTQSSRYLVKRTGEKVFLECVQDMDHENMFWYRQDPGLGLRLIYFSYDVKMKEKGDIPEGYSVSREKKERFSLILESASTNQTSMYLCASRPAGINIQYFGAGTRLSVL.

The chain links TRBV18 to TRBJ2-5; 12 bases match TRBD2. The CDR3 is made up of 17 amino acids. From germline, CDR1 is KGHSH and CDR2 LQKENI. V gave up 5 bases and J gave up 4 bases; unmatched junction bases: 11. For the CDR3, the DNA is TGTGCCAGCTCAATACCCCGGACTAGCGGGGTCCCAGAGACCCAGTACTTC. This translates into CASSIPRTSGVPETQYF.

There are a few counts of this clone. This chain uses TRBV5-6 with TRBJ2-1, with 10 bases aligning to TRBD2. CDR1 and CDR2 (germline): SGHDT, YYEEEE. This CDR3 has 17 residues. After removal of 3 bases from V and 4 bases from J, the junction contained 10 bases not matched to a gene. CDR3 amino acids: CASSSAASGGRYNEQFF. The CDR3 coding sequence is TGTGCCAGCAGCTCGGCGGCTAGCGGGGGCCGTTACAATGAGCAGTTCTTC.

For this clone: One end of the junction is discordant with germline, which a read error may explain. This chain joins TRBV7-9 and TRBJ1-1; 12 positions agree with TRBD1. CDR3 size: 19 residues. Germline-derived CDR1 and CDR2 are SEHNR and FQNEAQ (reference sequence). The CDR3 spells CSSRHGTGGSWGMNTEAFF. The DNA for the CDR3 is TGTTCCAGCAGACACGGGACAGGGGGCTCCTGGGGGATGAACACTGAAGCTTTCTTT.

The J gene is TRBJ2-3, the V gene TRBV5-1, with D hard to call. This CDR3 spans 14 amino acids. CDR1 and CDR2 from the germline V gene are SGHRS and YFSETQ. Deletions cut 4 bases from V and 2 bases from J, with 11 bases between. The CDR3 sequence is CASSKDTYTDTQYF. CDR3 in DNA: TGCGCCAGCAGCAAAGACACGTACACAGATACGCAGTATTTT. Together with reference TRBV5-1 and TRBJ2-3, the CDR3 gives the full variable domain: KAGVTQTPRYLIKTRGQQVTLSCSPISGHRSVSWYQQTPGQGLQFLFEYFSETQRNKGNFPGRFSGRQFSNSRSEMNVSTLELGDSALYLCASSKDTYTDTQYFGPGTRLTVL.

The chain links TRBV5-4 to TRBJ1-3; D possibly corresponds to TRBD1 (5 bases). The CDR3 runs to 14 residues. The ends were cut back, 1 base at V and 5 bases at J, with 10 bases in the middle. Germline V gene sequence: CDR1 SGHNT, CDR2 YYREEE (reference sequence). This CDR3 reads CASSLRGGRNTIYF. DNA of the CDR3: TGTGCCAGCAGCTTGCGGGGGGGGAGAAACACCATATATTTT.

V and J are TRBV6-5 and TRBJ2-7; TRBD1 agrees at 10 bases. V shed 5 bases and J 4 bases; nucleotides not matched to a gene: 8. Germline assignment: CDR1 MNHEY and CDR2 SVGAGI. This CDR3 has 15 residues. The CDR3 bases are TGTGCCAGCAGTCGCGGGACAGGGGTGGGGTACGAGCAGTACTTC. This gives the protein CASSRGTGVGYEQYF.

This clone came up a few times. V usage is TRBV7-8 and J usage is TRBJ1-1; D may be TRBD1 (5 bases). Germline V lookup: CDR1 SGHVS, CDR2 FQNEAQ. Trimming cost V 5 bases and J 10 bases, with 17 bases left between them. The CDR3 extends over 13 amino acids. This chain's CDR3 is CASSGGTEAPAFF. CDR3 coding DNA: TGTGCCAGCAGCGGAGGGACCGAGGCCCCAGCTTTCTTT.

The chain is built from TRBV15 and TRBJ1-1; TRBD1 matches at 9 bases. Germline V CDR1 and CDR2: LNHNV, YYDKDF (reference sequence). This CDR3 comprises 14 residues. J lost 4 bases, V lost 5 bases, and 5 bases had no gene match. The CDR3 DNA reads TGTGCCACCAGCCGGGACAGGGCCGGCACTGAAGCTTTCTTT. Protein: CATSRDRAGTEAFF.

This chain links TRBV6-1 with TRBJ2-1; weak D call: TRBD1 (6 bases). The CDR3 runs 12 residues. Germline CDR1 is MNHNS and CDR2 is SASEGT. The V end lost 7 bases, the J end lost 9 bases, and 13 bases lay between the germline ends. This CDR3 is CASNLQGFEQFF. The CDR3, as DNA: TGTGCCAGCAACTTACAGGGATTTGAGCAGTTCTTC.

The chain carries TRBV19 and TRBJ2-5; 7 nucleotides match TRBD1. CDR1 LNHDA and CDR2 SQIVND come from the germline V gene (reference sequence). V gave up 5 bases and J gave up 1 base; unmatched junction bases: 4. The CDR3 runs to 14 residues. CDR3 sequence: CASSDRATQETQYF. CDR3 DNA sequence: TGTGCCAGTAGTGACAGGGCAACCCAAGAGACCCAGTACTTC.

This clone was seen only a few times. The chain links TRBV25-1 to TRBJ2-3; tentative D call: TRBD1 (6 bases). This CDR3 region has 15 residues. Germline values: CDR1 MGHDK, CDR2 SYGVNS. The ends were cut back, 2 bases at V and 8 bases at J, with 17 bases in the middle. This CDR3 is CASSEEDSGAGTQYF. Here the CDR3 DNA reads TGTGCCAGCAGTGAAGAGGACAGTGGGGCCGGTACGCAGTATTTT.

The chain uses TRBV10-3 and TRBJ2-1; 12 positions agree with TRBD2. Germline V gives CDR1 ENHRY, CDR2 SYGVKD. The length of the CDR3 is 16 residues. The V gene end was trimmed by 0 bases and the J gene end by 6 bases; junction bases not matched to a gene: 3. The CDR3 is CAISESLAGGPNEQFF. For the CDR3, the DNA is TGTGCCATCAGTGAGTCGCTAGCGGGGGGGCCCAATGAGCAGTTCTTC.

This chain links TRBV4-1 with TRBJ1-5, with D unclear. The CDR3 runs to 13 residues. Germline V lookup: CDR1 MGHRA, CDR2 YSYEKL. Trimming shortened V by 0 bases and J by 7 bases, and 7 bases separated the two germline ends. CDR3 nucleotide sequence: TGCGCCAGCAGCCAAGAGGAGGACCAGCCCCAGCATTTT. This sequence encodes CASSQEEDQPQHF.

This clone was picked up one time. This chain links TRBV28 with TRBJ2-1; 7 bases map to TRBD2. CDR3 length: 15 residues. Looked up from germline, CDR1 is MDHEN and CDR2 is SYDVKM. V dropped 6 bases and J dropped 6; count of bases not matched to a gene: 11. DNA for the CDR3: TGTGCCAGCAGCCAAAGGACAAGCGGGGCCAATGAGCAGTTCTTC. Protein product: CASSQRTSGANEQFF.

The chain has TRBV5-1 and TRBJ2-3; weak D call: TRBD2 (6 bases). This CDR3 spans 14 amino acids. Trimming removed 3 bases from V and 6 bases from J, with 14 bases in between. Germline loops: CDR1 SGHRS, CDR2 YFSETQ. The CDR3 loop is CASSSGGAPDTQYF. The CDR3 DNA sequence: TGCGCCAGCAGCTCGGGCGGGGCCCCGGATACGCAGTATTTT.

V and J are TRBV11-2 and TRBJ1-5; D is perhaps TRBD1 (5 bases). The V gene's germline CDR1 is SGHAT and CDR2 FQNNGV. The CDR3 contains 15 residues. V lost 1 base to trimming and J lost 2 bases, with 9 bases between them. CDR3 coding DNA: TGTGCCAGCAGCTTAGGCAGGGTTGGCAATCAGCCCCAGCATTTT. Residues: CASSLGRVGNQPQHF.

This clone was observed a handful of times. The rearrangement uses TRBV14 and TRBJ1-2; D is uncertain. Germline CDR1 and CDR2: SGHDN and FVKESK. The CDR3 spans 13 residues. With 0 bases removed from V and 4 bases from J, the gap between germline ends came to 6 bases. Written as DNA, the CDR3 is TGTGCCAGCAGCCAAGAACCAGGCTATGGCTACACCTTC. Protein product: CASSQEPGYGYTF.

The rearrangement uses TRBV2 and TRBJ2-7; 10 nucleotides match TRBD2. Trimming cost V 5 bases and J 4 bases; bases outside gene matches: 14. Germline values: CDR1 SNHLY, CDR2 FYNNEI. The CDR3 spans 17 residues. CDR3 loop: CASSLAGGPGVMYEQYV. CDR3 sequence (DNA): TGTGCCAGCAGTTTAGCGGGGGGCCCCGGGGTGATGTACGAGCAGTACGTC.

This clone was observed a handful of times. The chain is built from TRBV6-1 and TRBJ1-5, with D perhaps TRBD1 (5 bases). Germline CDR1 is MNHNS and CDR2 is SASEGT. The CDR3 extends over 13 amino acids. Deletions cut 7 bases from V and 7 bases from J, with 14 bases between. The CDR3 here is CASTLGGEQPQHF. CDR3 coding DNA: TGTGCCAGCACCCTGGGAGGGGAACAGCCCCAGCATTTT.

The rearrangement uses TRBV5-5 and TRBJ2-5, with D possibly being TRBD2 (6 bases). V was pared by 0 bases and J by 1 base, with 13 bases between. This CDR3 spans 16 amino acids. Germline lookup yields CDR1 SGHKS and CDR2 YYEKEE (reference sequence). The CDR3 DNA reads as TGTGCCAGCAGCTTGGGGGCTAGCGAGATCCAAGAGACCCAGTACTTC. This encodes CASSLGASEIQETQYF.

Here the CDR3 DNA reads TGTGCCAGTAGTACTCCGGGGGAGGGTTCCGGAGATACGCAGTATTTT. This sequence encodes CASSTPGEGSGDTQYF. The gene calls are TRBV19 and TRBJ2-3, with 7 bases identical to TRBD2. The CDR3 has 16 residues. With V trimmed by 4 bases and J by 5 bases, 12 bases remained unmatched. Germline V CDR1 and CDR2: LNHDA, SQIVND (reference sequence).